The T cell receptor (beta chain) under discussion was sequenced for a study of shared clonotypes between healthy human individuals. As for this clone: The junction does not match germline at one end; this may be a read error.

CDR1 is SGHAT and CDR2 is FQNNGV in the germline V gene. This CDR3 region has 13 residues. The table came from immunoSEQ multiplex PCR; TCRdb's copy has only in-frame clones and leaves some out. The sample consists of under 1,900,000 clones, 98% to 99% of them appearing once. This receptor was identified in a man between 25 and 39 years old in good health. The sample taken for sequencing was naive CD4+ T cells sorted from blood. The sample's subset: CD45RA+ positively selected. The chain has TRBV11-2 and TRBJ2-1; D not certain. As DNA, the CDR3 is TGTGCTAGCAGCTTAAATGAGTACAATGAGCAGTTCTTC. Protein product: CASSLNEYNEQFF.